This TCR beta chain was identified in a study of CD8 T cells in Susac syndrome. General observations from the study: In its TCR sequencing and HLA analysis, the study acknowledged that the number of individuals was relatively small.

With random hexamers, reverse transcription was performed on roughly 0.45 to 1 ug of RNA. The CDR3 of TCR beta was amplified by immunoSEQ multiplex PCR across 54 Vbeta and 13 Jbeta. TCRdb called the immunoSEQ multiplex PCR reads again in MiXCR, with one record for every CDR3 protein. The sample comprises tens of thousands of distinct CDR3 sequences, roughly 90% of which are singletons, and about 0.47% rests with the top ten. The V gene's germline CDR1 is LGHDT and CDR2 YNNKEL (reference sequence). Losses at the gene ends were 4 bases for V and 2 bases for J; bases not matched to a gene: 5. The CDR3 contains 15 residues. High-throughput TCR beta sequencing covered peripheral CD8+ and CD4+ T cells. TEMRA cells were FACS-enriched, with CD8+ and CD4+ T cells isolated negatively. About this clonotype itself: The antigen remains unidentified.

The sample taken for sequencing was CD8+ T cells from PBMCs. This chain uses TRBV3-1 with TRBJ1-1; 9 bases line up with TRBD1. The clonotype was recovered from a human donor with multiple sclerosis. CDR3 nucleotide sequence: TGTGCCAGCAGCCCCGGGACAGGGAGAAACACTGAAGCTTTCTTT. Amino acid sequence: CASSPGTGRNTEAFF. Full variable domain (rest looked up from reference TRBV3-1 and TRBJ1-1): DTAVSQTPKYLVTQMGNDKSIKCEQNLGHDTMYWYKQDSKKFLKIMFSYNNKELIINETVPNRFSPKSPDKAHLNLHINSLELGDSAVYFCASSPGTGRNTEAFFGQGTRLTVV.